This TCR beta chain derives from a study of shared clonotypes between healthy human individuals. Sequencing was performed with immunoSEQ multiplex PCR; in TCRdb, only in-frame clones are kept and a portion is missing. The table shows around 1,100,000 clones, with approximately 77% occurring only once. Germline values: CDR1 SGHRS, CDR2 YFSETQ. Trimming pared 4 bases from V and 5 bases from J, leaving 21 bases between. The CDR3 is 16 amino acids. Sequencing was performed on memory CD4+ T cells from PBMCs. Subset here: CD45RA-negative fraction. The chain has TRBV5-1 and TRBJ2-5; TRBD1 is a possible D gene (6 bases). This TCR came from a man younger than 30 in good health. Some clones in this sample may be carry-over from other donors' samples. The CDR3 bases are TGCGCCAGCAGCCGCTCCGAAGGGGGATCGTGGGAGACCCAGTACTTC. Translated: CASSRSEGGSWETQYF.